This T cell receptor (beta chain) was recovered during a study of T cells in tuberculosis. On the study more broadly: Sequenced TCRs come from CD1B-GMM tetramer-binding T cells.

Only in-frame clones appear in the TCRdb table, and some are missing; sequencing was by immunoSEQ multiplex PCR. Seen here are approximately 28,000 clones, over 90% observed once, and the top ten hold over 4%. Overall study results and limits: The TCR-beta difference was not significant; alpha differences partly reflected length. Selection depended on which cryopreserved specimens were available.

J lost 4 bases, V lost 0 bases, and 6 bases had no gene match. The CDR3 length is 16 residues. Germline CDR1 reads LNHDA; CDR2 reads SQIVND (reference sequence). Of note for this clone: Its target is unknown.

The TCR originated in a donor aged 10-35 years with latent tuberculosis or without tuberculosis infection. The J gene is TRBJ1-5, the V gene TRBV19; 7 bases match TRBD1. The sequencing sample was made of PBMCs. The DNA of the CDR3 is TGTGCCAGTAGTATAGAAGGAGGGGGCAGAAATCAGCCCCAGCATTTT. This codes for CASSIEGGGRNQPQHF.